This T cell receptor (beta chain) emerged from a study of T-cell memory formation after mild COVID-19 (dated by TCRdb to the early 2020s). Describing the broader study: TCR sequence clusters from the two donors were largely donor specific. Longitudinal TCRalpha and TCRbeta repertoire sequencing tracked T-cell clones expanding and contracting after mild COVID-19 in a couple of donors. The cohort comprised two young, previously healthy adult volunteers, one female and one male. Study-wide findings and limitations: Clones that contracted from day 15 to 85 showed balanced CD4/CD8 phenotypes, whereas a second wave of clones that expanded from day 15 to 37 leaned towards CD4+. The detection of some responding clones in pre-infection memory suggests that pre-existing cross-reactive memory T cells joined the SARS-CoV-2 response. The second-wave clones that peaked on day 37 were not confirmed to be SARS-CoV-2 specific. The study included only a couple of mild cases, and larger cohorts that include severe cases with pre-infection samples were judged to be necessary. Contracting CD4+ clones appeared mostly in the CM and EM memory subsets, whereas CD8+ clones were enriched in EMRA.

The CDR3 spans 14 residues, from the cysteine through the phenylalanine. Solely the CDR3 DNA is kept, with 42 bases framed from the first base. Deletion took 6 bases off V and 7 bases off J, with a span of 13 bases between the germline ends. Remarks on this clonotype: The antigen it binds to is not known. The record has no base qualities; no much larger clone is one base away.

PBMCs were isolated by Ficoll-Paque density gradient centrifugation. TCRdb records Illumina NovaSeq 6000 as the sequencer. cDNA libraries for TCRalpha and TCRbeta were prepared by 5'RACE using constant-segment primers, with sample barcodes and unique molecular identifiers added. RNA was extracted from every sample with Trizol reagent. The libraries were amplified in two PCR steps, and the second step added a second sample barcode and Illumina TruSeq adapters. Sequencing of libraries was performed on an Illumina NovaSeq with 2 x 150 bp paired-end reads. The authors' pipeline ran thus. Demultiplexing of reads and collapsing into UMI-guided consensus sequences were performed with migec v1.2.7. Using mixcr v2.1.11, UMI consensuses were aligned to TRA and TRB V and J templates and then assembled into clonotypes. Expanded or contracted clonotypes were those called significant by both edgeR and NoisET, with noise models trained on biological replicates. edgeR calls used a false discovery rate-adjusted p below 0.01 and a log2 fold-change threshold of 1. As an exploratory analysis of dynamics, max-normalized trajectories of the 1000 most abundant clonotypes were examined by PCA with hierarchical clustering. Each responding clone was given a CD4 or CD8 phenotype based on the CD4+ and CD8+ repertoires, which had been sequenced separately. Using fastp at Q25 and MiXCR, TCRdb reprocessed the public reads and kept productive beta chains. One record per CDR3 amino acid sequence lists the most common genes and DNA. None of the V and J calls come from the authors' own analysis; TCRdb made them. In all, the sample holds roughly 600,000 distinct CDR3 sequences, and about 20% of those were seen once. About 11% of the sample is in the top ten clones.

This chain joins TRBV12-3 or TRBV12-4 to TRBJ1-6; the D segment cannot be called with confidence. The sequenced sample was PBMCs or a T cell subset sorted from them (not recorded which). This TCR was recovered from an adult woman who had mild COVID-19 (a few samples of this study predate the infection). The sample titles of this study are shuffled in the database, so cell type and time point are left out; the donor was told from shared clones. CDR3 protein: CASSSGRWNSPLHF. Read as DNA, the sequence is TGTGCCAGCAGCTCCGGGAGGTGGAATTCACCCCTCCACTTT.